The 17 T cell receptor beta chains reported below all come from one sample, sequenced in a study of radiotherapy plus CTLA-4 blockade in lung cancer. Using immunoSEQ multiplex PCR, the repertoire was profiled, and TCRdb retains in-frame clones only, with some absent. The table lists 86,000 or so clones, around 79% of them singletons. The input for sequencing was peripheral blood, taken from a patient treated with radiotherapy plus ipilimumab. The source is a human donor with non-small cell lung cancer who had a partial response to radiotherapy plus ipilimumab. Some clones in this sample may be carry-over from other donors' samples.

J is TRBJ1-1 and V is TRBV19; D unclear. The CDR3 spans 13 residues. The germline gives CDR1 LNHDA, CDR2 SQIVND (reference sequence). The V end lost 5 bases, the J end lost 3 bases, and 10 bases lay between the germline ends. As DNA, the CDR3 is TGTGCCAGTAGTTTCTCACGGTACACTGAAGCTTTCTTT. Translated, it gives CASSFSRYTEAFF. Complete variable domain (other parts from reference TRBV19 and TRBJ1-1): DGGITQSPKYLFRKEGQNVTLSCEQNLNHDAMYWYRQDPGQGLRLIYYSQIVNDFQKGDIAEGYSVSREKKESFPLTVTSAQKNPTAFYLCASSFSRYTEAFFGQGTRLTVV.

V is TRBV27 and J is TRBJ2-3; D is possibly TRBD2 (6 bases). V lost 6 bases and J lost 6, with 16 bases in between. Germline loops: CDR1 MNHEY, CDR2 SMNVEV (reference sequence). The CDR3 is 14 amino acids. CDR3 in amino acids: CASRRGLWGDTQYF. The CDR3 region has the DNA TGTGCCAGCAGGCGGGGACTCTGGGGCGATACGCAGTATTTT.

The CDR3 bases are TGTGCCAGCAGTGTACTGGAACAGGGCGTGTACACCTTC. Translated: CASSVLEQGVYTF. This chain links TRBV2 with TRBJ1-2; weak D call: TRBD1 (6 bases). The germline gives CDR1 SNHLY, CDR2 FYNNEI. CDR3 length equals 13 residues. V lost 4 bases and J 11 bases, leaving 17 bases between the germline ends.

The J gene is TRBJ1-4, the V gene TRBV19; 7 bases are a match to TRBD1. The germline V gene encodes CDR1 LNHDA and CDR2 SQIVND (reference sequence). The CDR3 runs to 15 residues. After removal of 5 bases from V and 2 bases from J, the junction contained 5 bases not matched to a gene. Here the CDR3 reads CASSPRTGTNEKLFF. DNA for the CDR3: TGTGCCAGTAGTCCCAGGACAGGTACTAATGAAAAACTGTTTTTT.

This clone was detected only once. The CDR3 protein is CASTPIEGARGYGYTF. For the CDR3, the DNA is TGTGCCAGTACTCCAATCGAGGGGGCGCGTGGGTATGGCTACACCTTC. V usage is TRBV19 and J usage is TRBJ1-2; 7 bases agree with TRBD1. The CDR3 consists of 16 residues. Germline V CDR1 and CDR2: LNHDA, SQIVND (reference sequence). With 7 bases clipped from V and 5 bases from J, the junction kept 16 bases outside the gene matches.

This chain uses TRBV19 with TRBJ2-5; 10 nucleotides align to TRBD1. The germline V gene encodes CDR1 LNHDA and CDR2 SQIVND (reference sequence). The CDR3 totals 15 residues. Trimming at V came to 5 bases and at J to 3 bases, leaving 6 bases not matched to a gene. The CDR3 region is CASSPGTGVKETQYF. Here the CDR3 DNA reads TGTGCCAGTAGTCCCGGGACAGGGGTAAAAGAGACCCAGTACTTC.

V is TRBV11-3 and J is TRBJ1-4; a possible D gene is TRBD1 (5 bases). Trimming took off 2 bases at V and 6 bases at J, with 13 bases between the two ends. The CDR3 sequence is 15 residues long. CDR1 and CDR2 (germline): SGHNT, YENEEA. DNA for the CDR3: TGTGCCAGCAGCTTATCGGGGGTGGGGGATGAAAAACTGTTTTTT. It encodes CASSLSGVGDEKLFF.

The chain uses TRBV30 and TRBJ2-2; 9 bases fit TRBD1. CDR1 and CDR2 (germline): GTSNPN, SVGIG (reference sequence). This CDR3 spans 17 amino acids. Unmatched junction bases numbered 12, after V lost 5 bases and J lost 2 bases. The CDR3 nucleotides read TGTGCCTGGGGGGGACAGGGACTTTCTCTTAACACCGGGGAGCTGTTTTTT. It translates to CAWGGQGLSLNTGELFF.

The chain carries TRBV5-1 and TRBJ1-4, with 10 bases lining up with TRBD1. In germline, CDR1 is SGHRS, CDR2 YFSETQ. The CDR3 sequence is 16 residues long. V shed 3 bases and J 5 bases; nucleotides not matched to a gene: 7. The chain's CDR3 is CASSSGTGDGNEKLFF. Written as DNA, the CDR3 is TGCGCCAGCAGCTCCGGGACAGGGGATGGGAATGAAAAACTGTTTTTT.

This clone has just a few counts. The genes are TRBV28 and TRBJ1-5; D unresolved. CDR1 is MDHEN and CDR2 is SYDVKM in the germline V gene. V was clipped by 4 bases and J by 2 bases, with 9 bases between them. The CDR3 sequence is 14 residues long. CDR3 residues: CASSYGRGNQPQHF. In DNA, the CDR3 is TGTGCCAGCAGTTATGGTCGGGGCAATCAGCCCCAGCATTTT. Full variable domain (remainder filled in from reference TRBV28 and TRBJ1-5): DVKVTQSSRYLVKRTGEKVFLECVQDMDHENMFWYRQDPGLGLRLIYFSYDVKMKEKGDIPEGYSVSREKKERFSLILESASTNQTSMYLCASSYGRGNQPQHFGDGTRLSIL.

This chain uses TRBV11-3 with TRBJ1-1; D gene ambiguous. V gave up 3 bases and J gave up 1 base, with 9 bases separating them. Germline values: CDR1 SGHNT, CDR2 YENEEA. The CDR3 covers 14 residues. DNA of the CDR3: TGTGCCAGCAGCTTTAGTTCAGGGAACACTGAAGCTTTCTTT. This gives the protein CASSFSSGNTEAFF.

This chain links TRBV6-1 with TRBJ2-7, with D perhaps matching TRBD1 (6 bases). The V end lost 0 bases, the J end lost 6 bases, and 15 bases lay between the germline ends. The CDR3 is 15 residues long. Germline V lookup: CDR1 MNHNS, CDR2 SASEGT. This CDR3 reads CASSEAPRDNSEQYF. The CDR3, as DNA: TGTGCCAGCAGTGAAGCTCCCCGGGACAACTCCGAGCAGTACTTC.

The chain employs TRBV29-1 and TRBJ1-5; D may be TRBD1 (5 bases). V was pared by 7 bases and J by 4 bases, with 14 bases between. The germline gives CDR1 SQVTM, CDR2 ANQGSEA. The CDR3 is 13 amino acids. CDR3 nucleotide sequence: TGCAGCGCCTCCTGGGGGGGAAATCAGCCCCAGCATTTT. Amino acid sequence: CSASWGGNQPQHF.

Only one count was recorded for this clone. The chain joins TRBV13 to TRBJ1-5, with D maybe TRBD1 (6 bases). This CDR3 has 15 residues. Germline CDR1 reads PRHDT; CDR2 reads FYEKMQ (reference sequence). V was clipped by 5 bases and J by 6 bases, with 17 bases between them. CDR3 in DNA: TGTGCCAGCAGCCCCGGTCAGGGGAGGGGTCAGCCCCAGCATTTT. This translates into CASSPGQGRGQPQHF. Full variable domain (outside the CDR3, taken from reference TRBV13 and TRBJ1-5): AAGVIQSPRHLIKEKRETATLKCYPIPRHDTVYWYQQGPGQDPQFLISFYEKMQSDKGSIPDRFSAQQFSDYHSELNMSSLELGDSALYFCASSPGQGRGQPQHFGDGTRLSIL.

V usage is TRBV5-6 and J usage is TRBJ1-6, with D perhaps matching TRBD1 (6 bases). This CDR3 is built from 16 residues. Germline CDR1 is SGHDT and CDR2 is YYEEEE. The ends were cut back, 4 bases at V and 1 base at J, with 12 bases in the middle. The CDR3 nucleotides read TGTGCCAGCAGCATGGCCGGGACATCCTATAATTCACCCCTCCACTTT. Its translation: CASSMAGTSYNSPLHF.

The J gene is TRBJ1-6, the V gene TRBV6-5, with a tentative D call TRBD1 (5 bases). The V end was cut by 11 bases, the J end by 7 bases, with 15 bases between. The CDR3 totals 13 residues. Germline CDR1 and CDR2: MNHEY and SVGAGI. CDR3 residues: CAPSGVRNSPLHF. CDR3 sequence (DNA): TGTGCCCCCTCGGGGGTACGGAATTCACCCCTCCACTTT.

The rearrangement joins TRBV28 to TRBJ2-5; 9 nucleotides match TRBD2. The DNA end is a closer match to TRBJ2-7, so the J assignment may be wrong. Germline V lookup: CDR1 MDHEN, CDR2 SYDVKM. This CDR3 is 14 amino acids long. This CDR3 is CASKASGAPYEQYF. The DNA for the CDR3 is TGTGCCAGCAAAGCTAGCGGGGCACCCTACGAGCAGTACTTC.